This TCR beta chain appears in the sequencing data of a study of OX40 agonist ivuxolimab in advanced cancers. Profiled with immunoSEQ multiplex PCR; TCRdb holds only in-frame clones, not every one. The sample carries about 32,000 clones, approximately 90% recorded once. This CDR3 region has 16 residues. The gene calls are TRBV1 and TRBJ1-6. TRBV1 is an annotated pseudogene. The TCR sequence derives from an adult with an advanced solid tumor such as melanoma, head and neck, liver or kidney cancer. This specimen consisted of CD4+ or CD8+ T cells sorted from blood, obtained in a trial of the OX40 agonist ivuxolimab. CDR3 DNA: TGCACCAGCAGCCCCACTCCCAGGGAGGGTAATTCACCCCTCCACTTT. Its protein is CTSSPTPREGNSPLHF.